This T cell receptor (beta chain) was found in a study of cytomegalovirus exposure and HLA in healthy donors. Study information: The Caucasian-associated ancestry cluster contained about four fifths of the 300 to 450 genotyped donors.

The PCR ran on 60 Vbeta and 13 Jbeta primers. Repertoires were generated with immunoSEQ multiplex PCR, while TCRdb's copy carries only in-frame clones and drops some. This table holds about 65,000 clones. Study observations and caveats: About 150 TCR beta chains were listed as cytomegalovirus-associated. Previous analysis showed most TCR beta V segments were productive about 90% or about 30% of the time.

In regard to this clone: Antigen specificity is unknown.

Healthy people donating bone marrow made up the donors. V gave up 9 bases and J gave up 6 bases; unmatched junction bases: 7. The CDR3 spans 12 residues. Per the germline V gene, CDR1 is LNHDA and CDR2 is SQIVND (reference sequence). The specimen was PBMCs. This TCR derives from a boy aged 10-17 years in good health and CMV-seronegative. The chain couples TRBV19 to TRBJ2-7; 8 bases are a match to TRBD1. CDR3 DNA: TGTGCCAGCCAAGGACAGGGTGGCGAGCAGTACTTC. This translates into CASQGQGGEQYF.